This T cell receptor (beta chain) is drawn from a study of blood T cell repertoires in COVID-19 (dated by TCRdb to about 2020). With respect to the entire study: The collaborator samples originated in the United States, Italy and Spain and spanned the acute and convalescent phases of COVID-19. The sample metadata nearly always contained a de-identified subject ID, COVID-19 status, age in years and sex. Subjects who had been exposed to COVID-19, were actively infected with it, or had recovered from it provided the deeply sampled blood TCRbeta repertoires that made up the dataset. The material from the prospective study consisted of cDNA or gDNA derived from T cells, B-cell-depleted T cells, or PBMCs. Where available, HLA class I and class II types were obtained from metadata supplied by the sample provider rather than from assay-based typing. Samples were obtained from the ongoing ImmuneRACE study (first 160 participants) and from 1,254 subjects provided by 6 global collaborators. The repertoires were released in a freely available public database meant as a resource for research on the immune response to SARS-CoV-2.

This clone is a singleton in its sample. There is no known antigen for this receptor. Base qualities are not at hand, and no much larger clone is one base apart. Participants in the prospective study were aged 18 to 89 years, lived in more than 20 United States geographic areas, and enrolled through a virtual design. In the prospective study, cohorts were assigned on the basis of participant-reported clinical history obtained from a screening survey and a study questionnaire. Exposed participants had been in contact with someone with a PCR-confirmed or clinician-diagnosed COVID-19 case within 2 weeks of study entry. In the prospective study, whole blood, serum and a nasopharyngeal or oropharyngeal swab were collected from each participant by mobile phlebotomists. Participants in the prospective study had the option to provide additional blood draws and questionnaires over a 2-month period. Before DNA extraction, blood samples from the prospective study were shipped at room temperature or frozen.

Study-level results and caveats: The amount of clinical and demographic metadata varied by source and participant and was provided uncurated.

TCRbeta CDR3 regions were amplified from genomic DNA using the immunoSEQ Assay, a bias-controlled multiplex PCR. The study's own analysis went as follows. Within the assay, amplification of reference gene primers was used to estimate how many nucleated cells each sample contained. To quantify the absolute abundance of each unique TCRbeta CDR3 rearrangement, sequence reads were collapsed and filtered. For each sample, productive Simpson clonality was calculated by taking the square root of Simpson's diversity index across productive rearrangements. TCRdb provides this immuneACCESS table in a form limited to in-frame rearrangements. Some clones are lacking; in checked studies, under half of them reflect an unresolved V gene, and why the rest are absent is not known. V, J and clone size reflect that table, while D and trimming were determined from the DNA. This sample holds more than 200,000 clones; approximately 88% were observed only once. Jointly, the top ten make up about 4% of the sample.

This sequence originates from a woman in her 30s who had been exposed to COVID-19. Sequencing was performed on PBMCs or T cells enriched from blood (not recorded which).

The CDR3 here reads CATSDPGRGAHGYTF. In nucleotides, the sequence is TGTGCCACCAGTGATCCTGGGCGGGGAGCCCACGGCTACACCTTC. Here the chain combines TRBV24-1 and TRBJ1-2; the D gene cannot be named for sure. Its CDR3 holds 15 amino acids, cysteine through phenylalanine. Only the CDR3 DNA is retained, 45 bases long and in frame from the first base. Sequences KGHDR (CDR1) and SFDVKD (CDR2) are obtained from the germline V gene. Relative to germline, V is 3 bases shorter and J is 8 bases shorter, with 18 bases between their ends.